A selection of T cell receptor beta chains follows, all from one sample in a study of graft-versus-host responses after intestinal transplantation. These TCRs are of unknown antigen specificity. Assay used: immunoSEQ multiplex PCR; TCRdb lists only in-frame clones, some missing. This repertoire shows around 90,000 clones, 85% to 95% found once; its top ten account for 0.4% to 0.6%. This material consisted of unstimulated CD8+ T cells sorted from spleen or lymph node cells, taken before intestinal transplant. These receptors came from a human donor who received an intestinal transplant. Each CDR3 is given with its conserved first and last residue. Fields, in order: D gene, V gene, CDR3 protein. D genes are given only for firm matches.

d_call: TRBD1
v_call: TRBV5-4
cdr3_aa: CASSWRTGGAGELFF

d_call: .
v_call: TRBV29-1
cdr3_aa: CSVEGPTAAGGGYTF

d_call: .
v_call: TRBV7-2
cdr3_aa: CASSLALADREDTQYF

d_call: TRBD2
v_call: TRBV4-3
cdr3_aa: CASSQGTSEGNEQFF

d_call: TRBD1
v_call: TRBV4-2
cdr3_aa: CASSQVRRGQGAYNSPLHF

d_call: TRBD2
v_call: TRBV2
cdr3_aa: CARGRGSRTSYEQYF

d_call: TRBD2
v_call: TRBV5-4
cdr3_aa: CASSLLLAGGITDTQYF

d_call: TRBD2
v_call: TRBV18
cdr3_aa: CASSPLAGVYNEQFF

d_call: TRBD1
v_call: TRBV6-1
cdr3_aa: CASSERKTGGPYEQYF

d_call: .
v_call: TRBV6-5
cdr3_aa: CASFSGGYTF

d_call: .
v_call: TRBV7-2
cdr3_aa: CASSPYELNYGYTF

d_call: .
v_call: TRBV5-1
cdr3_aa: CASSLAVARGTDTQYF

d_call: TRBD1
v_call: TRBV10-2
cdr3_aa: CASSKTGENNSPLHF

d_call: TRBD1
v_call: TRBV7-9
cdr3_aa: CASSDRDSKNYNEQFF

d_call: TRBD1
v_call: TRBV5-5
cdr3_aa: CASSFGTDSPSVYEQYF

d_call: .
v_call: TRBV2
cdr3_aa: CASRDLGGSYNEQFF

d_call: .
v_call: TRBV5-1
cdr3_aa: CASSLYNLGHRIEETQYF

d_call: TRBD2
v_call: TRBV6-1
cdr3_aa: CASSGPPGLADYNEQFF

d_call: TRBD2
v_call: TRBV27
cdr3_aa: CASLPLLAGGPTDTQYF

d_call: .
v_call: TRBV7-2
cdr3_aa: CASSLDELLTGNTIYF

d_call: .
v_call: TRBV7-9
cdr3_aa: CASSLVGGEAFF

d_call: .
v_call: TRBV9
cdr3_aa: CASAAGLGYEQYF

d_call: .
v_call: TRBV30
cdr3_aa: CAWSPTPGGYGYTF

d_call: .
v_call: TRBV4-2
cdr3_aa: CASRFGDTGANVLTF

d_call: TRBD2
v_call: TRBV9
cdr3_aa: CASSGLAGGPQETQYF

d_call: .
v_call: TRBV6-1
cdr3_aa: CASSDSYGYTF

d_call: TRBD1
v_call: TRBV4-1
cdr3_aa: CATTLGQGAHGYTF

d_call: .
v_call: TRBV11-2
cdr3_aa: CASSFTGQPETQYF

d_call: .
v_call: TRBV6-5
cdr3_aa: CATYRAGTDTQYF

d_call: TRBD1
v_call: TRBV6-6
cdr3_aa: CASSPGQGAYDEQFF

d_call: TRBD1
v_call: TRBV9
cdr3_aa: CASSGQGSLETQYF

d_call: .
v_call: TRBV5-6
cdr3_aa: CASSPEMARDSETQYF

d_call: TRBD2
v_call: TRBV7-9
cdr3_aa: CASRISGLAGELFF

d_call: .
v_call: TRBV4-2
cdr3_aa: CASSQEGPPVDSSEQYF

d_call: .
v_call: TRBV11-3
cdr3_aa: CASSYLPGQNTGELFF

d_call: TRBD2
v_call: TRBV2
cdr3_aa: CASRIPRLASGETQYF

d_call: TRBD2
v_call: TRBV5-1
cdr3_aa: CASSARIAGGPIYEQYF

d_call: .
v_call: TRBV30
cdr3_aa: CAWTETPGSPLHF

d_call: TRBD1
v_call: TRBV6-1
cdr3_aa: CASSTGAKQPQHF

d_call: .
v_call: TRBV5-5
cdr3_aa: CASSFLTGELFF

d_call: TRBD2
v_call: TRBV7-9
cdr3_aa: CASSPLGLTNEQFF

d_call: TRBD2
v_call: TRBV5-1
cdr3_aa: CASSLDTTSGSVTDTQYF

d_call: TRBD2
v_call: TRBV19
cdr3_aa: CASMPGGLAGMEQYF

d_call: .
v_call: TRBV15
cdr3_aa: CATSRLQGRNTIYF

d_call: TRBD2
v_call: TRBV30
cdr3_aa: CASGLGSWEGLETQYF

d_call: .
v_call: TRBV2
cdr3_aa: CASSEGAGAGLGNTIYF